Below, 3 T cell receptor beta chains from the same sample are listed, as sequenced in a study of T cell responses to AZD1222 COVID-19 vaccine. Measured with immunoSEQ multiplex PCR; TCRdb has only the in-frame clones, and not every one. The repertoire consists of 120,000 or so clones, with around nine tenths occurring once and the leading ten covering more than 2%. The sequencing here drew on peripheral blood, taken 28 days after the second AZD1222 dose. These receptors were obtained from an adult who received the AZD1222 COVID-19 vaccine.

This clone was recorded a few times. The chain carries TRBV10-3 and TRBJ2-2; no firm D call. Germline V gene sequence: CDR1 ENHRY, CDR2 SYGVKD. The CDR3 sequence is 14 residues long. The ends were cut back, 7 bases at V and 1 base at J, with 10 bases in the middle. CDR3 sequence reads: CAITDRQNTGELFF. The CDR3 coding sequence is TGTGCCATCACCGATCGGCAGAACACCGGGGAGCTGTTTTTT.

This clone was recorded once. V usage is TRBV5-1 and J usage is TRBJ2-7; the D is unclear. Between the trimmed V and J ends, which lost 4 bases and 3 bases, there was a span of 29 bases. CDR3 length equals 19 residues. Germline V lookup: CDR1 SGHRS, CDR2 YFSETQ. Here the CDR3 reads CASSRPQDAARTQYYEQYF. CDR3 nucleotide sequence: TGCGCCAGCAGCCGGCCCCAAGACGCCGCCCGCACGCAATACTACGAGCAGTACTTC.

This clone was detected once. The rearrangement links TRBV2 to TRBJ2-2, with D tentatively TRBD2 (6 bases). V shed 4 bases and J shed 4 bases, with 10 bases lying between them. The CDR3 is 14 amino acids. In germline, CDR1 is SNHLY, CDR2 FYNNEI. The CDR3 nucleotides read TGTGCCAGCAGTGTAACTAGCTCCACCGGGGAGCTGTTTTTT. Its protein is CASSVTSSTGELFF. The full variable domain, its missing parts supplied by reference TRBV2 and TRBJ2-2, is EPEVTQTPSHQVTQMGQEVILRCVPISNHLYFYWYRQILGQKVEFLVSFYNNEISEKSEIFDDQFSVERPDGSNFTLKIRSTKLEDSAMYFCASSVTSSTGELFFGEGSRLTVL.